This TCR beta chain was recovered during a study of shared clonotypes between healthy human individuals. The method was immunoSEQ multiplex PCR; TCRdb's version includes in-frame clones alone and lacks a portion of them. The data show roughly 1,100,000 clones, about 76% seen once. The trim removed 4 bases at V and 1 base at J, leaving 6 bases unmatched. The CDR3 spans 16 residues. Germline assignment: CDR1 SGHVS and CDR2 FQNEAQ. The V and J genes are TRBV7-8 and TRBJ1-5, with TRBD1 identical over 8 bases. The clonotype originates from a man aged 18 to 30 in good health. The sequenced sample consisted of memory CD4+ T cells sorted from blood. Specified subset: CD45RA-negative fraction. The CDR3 protein is CASSSGQGISNQPQHF. The CDR3 DNA reads as TGTGCCAGCAGCTCTGGACAGGGAATCAGCAATCAGCCCCAGCATTTT.